The TCR beta chain under discussion was sequenced for a study of T cell repertoires in cytomegalovirus infection (dated by TCRdb to the late 2010s). Context from the whole study: Recently identified HLA-C-restricted CMV epitopes, whose presentation resists viral immunomodulation, were targeted by peptide stimulations together with well-studied HLA-B-restricted epitopes. Because public TCR beta signatures pointed to carriage of CMV infection together with the matching HLA type, the HLA type of each donor mattered for the analysis. Overall results and qualifications from the work: In the ex vivo response, HLA-C-restricted CMV-specific TCR beta clonotypes were dominant, and in two of eight donors the single most frequent clonotype came from this HLA-C-restricted group. In both this cohort and an independent roughly 350-donor cohort, the cumulative frequency of public TCR beta family members distinguished carriers of CMV infection plus the relevant HLA type.

The treatment or condition label, as the study defines it: in vitro stimulation with specific CMV peptide epitopes to enrich CMV-specific T cells. Sequencing used an Illumina HiSeq 1500. The public reads were reanalyzed by TCRdb: fastp trimming at Q25, MiXCR alignment, in-frame beta chains only. Rows with a matching CDR3 protein are joined into one entry that keeps the most common DNA and genes. The sample table lists 50,000 or so distinct CDR3 sequences, around 20% of them with a count of one. Jointly, the top ten make up about two thirds of the sample. This clonotype has only a few counts. Its recognized antigen is unknown. Per-base quality was not reported, and no clone a single base away is much larger than it. The sample here was CD8+ T cells from cultured PBMCs, taken from culture after CMV antigen stimulation. The TCR sequence derives from a human donor in good health (CMV status not recorded). Some clones in this sample may be carry-over from other donors' samples.

The nucleotide sequence reads as follows: TGCAGCGTTCAAGCAAAACTCACCGGGGAGCTGTTTTTT. Its translation reads: CSVQAKLTGELFF. The chain links TRBV29-1 with TRBJ2-2; the D gene remains uncertain. V lost 5 bases and J lost 4 bases; the stretch between them is 11 bases long. CDR1 SQVTM and CDR2 ANQGSEA were looked up in the germline V gene. There are 13 amino acids in the CDR3, from cysteine to phenylalanine inclusive. CDR3 DNA only is kept here, 39 bases in frame from base 1.